This record covers a single T cell receptor beta chain. There is no known antigen for this receptor. The record has no base qualities; no much larger clone is one base away. This record comes from a study of persistence of HIV-infected CD4 T cells (TCRdb year 2020). Study-wide context: CMV- and HIV-1 Gag-responding CD4+ T cells were isolated from ART-treated individuals so that antigen-driven clonal expansion of HIV-1-infected cells could be examined. Suppressive ART had been received by participants for a median of roughly 8 years. Peripheral blood samples of up to 180 mL were taken at multiple time points, with the exception of a couple of participants who underwent leukapheresis at a single time point. Proviral sequencing was used to assess clonality among infected cells, whereas TCRbeta sequencing gauged the clonality of all cells within each sorted population. In the cross-participant TCR cluster analysis, roughly eight participants were included for CMV and 6 or 7 participants were included for Gag.

This sample's treatment or condition label indicates: suppressive antiretroviral therapy. A pool of overlapping HIV-1 Gag 15-mer peptides, at 1 ug per peptide per mL, was used to stimulate the cells. Memory CD4+ T cells that did not respond, being CD40L-negative, CD69-negative and CD45RO-high, were sorted as memory populations depleted of antigen-responding cells. HIV-1-infected adults in whom suppressive ART had been started during chronic infection were enrolled as participants. Plasma HIV-1 RNA had been undetectable (below 50 copies/mL) in participants for at least 4 years. To be included, a participant needed positive CMV serology and a CD4+ T cell count above 400 cells/uL. Before stimulation, PBMCs were isolated using density centrifugation and then depleted of CD8+ T cells. For around 19 hours, the CD8-depleted PBMCs were stimulated with anti-CD28/CD49d costimulation, a CD40-blocking antibody, and enfuvirtide to prevent new infections. Cell sorting was done on a Beckman Coulter MoFlo Legacy or XDP sorter, and dead cells were excluded with propidium iodide. Genomic DNA was extracted with the QIAamp DNA Mini Kit for samples above one million cells, otherwise with the Quick-DNA Microprep Kit.

The immunoSEQ hsTCRB assay version 4 in survey mode was used to sequence TCRbeta repertoires from genomic DNA. Genomic DNA was diluted to 8.5 to 10 ng/uL, using up to 1 ug per sample for TCRbeta sequencing. On the authors' methods: ImmunoSeq Analyzer 3.0 was used for analysis of TCRbeta data, and diversity was computed on productive nucleotide rearrangements. Lower-bound TCR diversity was estimated with the improved Chao index, and clonality with the Gini coefficient using the Immunarch R package. Nucleotide rearrangements that differed but encoded the same CDR3beta amino acid sequence were counted as separate clonotypes. Differential abundance analysis found TCRbeta sequences that were significantly enriched in antigen-responding cells compared with anti-CD3/anti-CD28-activated cells. TCRs were clustered by predicted peptide-MHC specificity with GLIPH2, both within individual participants and across merged participant data sets. In TCRdb, the immuneACCESS table is reduced to in-frame sequences with V and J assigned. These tables do not hold every clone; where another copy was compared, an unresolved V gene accounts for under half, and the others remain unexplained. That table gives V, J and clone size, and the DNA gave D and trimming. The sample table holds some 58,000 clones, of which roughly 75% were seen once. The ten largest account for roughly 1.8% of the sample.

Taken from the germline V gene, the CDR1 and CDR2 loops are ENHRY and SYGVKD. Trimming takes 6 bases from V and 4 bases from J, and the germline ends sit 12 bases apart. The cysteine opens and the phenylalanine closes a CDR3 of 13 amino acids. Just the 39-base CDR3 DNA is kept, in frame starting at base 1. General conclusions and limits of the study: Antigen-responding cells were enriched for expanded CDR3beta sequences that were degenerate, which suggests that CD4+ responses to CMV and Gag underwent convergent selection. Few individuals were included in the study, and only a limited range of antigens was tested. TCRbeta richness in CMV- and Gag-responding cells was significantly lower than in anti-CD3/anti-CD28-responding cells; CMV-responding cells had higher oligoclonality than CD3/CD28-stimulated and Gag-responding cells. Bulk TCR analyses could not be restricted to the rare CMV-responding cells that actually carried HIV-1 proviruses. Within the same sorted populations, TCR oligoclonality correlated with proviral oligoclonality.

This specimen was CD4+ T cells sorted from PBMCs after approximately 18-hour stimulation, taken from a patient who received antiretroviral therapy. The sample's cell subset or site label, in plain terms: CD40L-CD69- CD45RO-high memory CD4 T cells not responding to Gag peptides. The TCR originated in an adult man with HIV who was CMV-seropositive. The sequence joins TRBV10-3 to TRBJ1-2; no D gene call is confident. The nucleotide sequence is TGTGCCATCAGCGCCGAGGTCAGCTATGGCTACACCTTC. This translates into CAISAEVSYGYTF.